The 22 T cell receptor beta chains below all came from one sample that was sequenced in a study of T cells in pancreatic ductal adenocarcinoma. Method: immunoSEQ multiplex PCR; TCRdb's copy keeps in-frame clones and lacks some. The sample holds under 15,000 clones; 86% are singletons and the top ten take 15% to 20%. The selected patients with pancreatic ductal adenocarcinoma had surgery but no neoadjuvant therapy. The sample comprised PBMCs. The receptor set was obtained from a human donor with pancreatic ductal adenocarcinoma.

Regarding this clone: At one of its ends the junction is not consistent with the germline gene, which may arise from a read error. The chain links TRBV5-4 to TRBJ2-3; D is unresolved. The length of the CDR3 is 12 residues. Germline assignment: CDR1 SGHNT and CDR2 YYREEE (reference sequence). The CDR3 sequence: CASSLSIDTQYF. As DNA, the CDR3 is TGTGCCAGCAGCTTGAGCATAGATACGCAGTATTTT.

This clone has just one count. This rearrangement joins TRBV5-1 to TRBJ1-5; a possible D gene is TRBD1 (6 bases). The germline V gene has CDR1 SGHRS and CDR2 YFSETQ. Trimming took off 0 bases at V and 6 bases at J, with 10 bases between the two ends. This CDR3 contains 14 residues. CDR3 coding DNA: TGCGCCAGCAGCTTGGAGGGGACAACTCAGCCCCAGCATTTT. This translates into CASSLEGTTQPQHF.

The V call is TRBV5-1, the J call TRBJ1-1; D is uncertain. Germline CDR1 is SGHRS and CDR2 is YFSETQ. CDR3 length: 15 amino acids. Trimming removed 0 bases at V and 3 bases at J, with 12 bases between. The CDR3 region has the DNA TGCGCCAGCAGCTTGGGAGGAGGAAAATACACTGAAGCTTTCTTT. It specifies CASSLGGGKYTEAFF.

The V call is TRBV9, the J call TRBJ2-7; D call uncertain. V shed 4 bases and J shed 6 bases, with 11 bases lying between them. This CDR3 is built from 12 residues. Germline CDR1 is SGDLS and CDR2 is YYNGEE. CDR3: CASSPWWVEQYF. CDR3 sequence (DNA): TGTGCCAGCAGCCCCTGGTGGGTCGAGCAGTACTTC. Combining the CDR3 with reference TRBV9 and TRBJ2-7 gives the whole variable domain DSGVTQTPKHLITATGQRVTLRCSPRSGDLSVYWYQQSLDQGLQFLIQYYNGEERAKGNILERFSAQQFPDLHSELNLSSLELGDSALYFCASSPWWVEQYFGPGTRLTVT.

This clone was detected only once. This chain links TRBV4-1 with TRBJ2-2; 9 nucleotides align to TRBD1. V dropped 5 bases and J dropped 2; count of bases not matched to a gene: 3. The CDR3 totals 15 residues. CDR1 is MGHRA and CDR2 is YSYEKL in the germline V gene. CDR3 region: CASSTTGGNTGELFF. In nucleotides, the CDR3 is TGCGCCAGCAGCACAACAGGGGGCAACACCGGGGAGCTGTTTTTT.

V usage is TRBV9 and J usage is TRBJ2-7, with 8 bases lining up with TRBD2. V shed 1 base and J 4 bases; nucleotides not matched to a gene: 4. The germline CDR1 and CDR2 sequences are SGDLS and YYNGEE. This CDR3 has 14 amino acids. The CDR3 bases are TGTGCCAGCAGCGTATCCGGGGGGGGGTACGAGCAGTACTTC. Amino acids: CASSVSGGGYEQYF.

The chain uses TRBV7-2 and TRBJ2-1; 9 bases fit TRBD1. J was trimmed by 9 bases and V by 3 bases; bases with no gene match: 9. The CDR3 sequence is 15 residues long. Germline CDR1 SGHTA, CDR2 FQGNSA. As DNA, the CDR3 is TGTGCCAGCAGCTTTTGGACAGGGGCACCGGGTGAGCAGTTCTTC. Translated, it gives CASSFWTGAPGEQFF.

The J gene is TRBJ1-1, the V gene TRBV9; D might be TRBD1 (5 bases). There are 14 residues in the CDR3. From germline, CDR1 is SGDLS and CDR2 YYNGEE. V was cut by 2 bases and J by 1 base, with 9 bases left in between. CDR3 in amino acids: CASSVQTGNTEAFF. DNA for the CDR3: TGTGCCAGCAGCGTCCAAACAGGGAACACTGAAGCTTTCTTT.

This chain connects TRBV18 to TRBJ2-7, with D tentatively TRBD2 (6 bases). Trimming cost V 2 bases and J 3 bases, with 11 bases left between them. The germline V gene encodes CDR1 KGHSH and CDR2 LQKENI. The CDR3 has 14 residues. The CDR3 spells CASSPRSGGYEQYF. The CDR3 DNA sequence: TGTGCCAGCTCACCAAGGTCCGGGGGCTACGAGCAGTACTTC. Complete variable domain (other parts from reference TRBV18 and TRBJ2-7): NAGVMQNPRHLVRRRGQEARLRCSPMKGHSHVYWYRQLPEEGLKFMVYLQKENIIDESGMPKERFSAEFPKEGPSILRIQQVVRGDSAAYFCASSPRSGGYEQYFGPGTRLTVT.

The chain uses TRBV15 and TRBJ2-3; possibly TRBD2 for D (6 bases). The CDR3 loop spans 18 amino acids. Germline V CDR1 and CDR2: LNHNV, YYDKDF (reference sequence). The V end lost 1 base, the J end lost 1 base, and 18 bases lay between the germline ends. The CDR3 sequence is CATSRAVWAGTRTDTQYF. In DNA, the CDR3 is TGTGCCACCAGCAGAGCCGTCTGGGCGGGAACCCGCACAGATACGCAGTATTTT.

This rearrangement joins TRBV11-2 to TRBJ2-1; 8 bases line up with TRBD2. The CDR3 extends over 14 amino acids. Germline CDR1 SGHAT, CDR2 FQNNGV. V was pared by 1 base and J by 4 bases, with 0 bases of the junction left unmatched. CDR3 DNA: TGTGCCAGCAGCTTAGCGGGGGGGTACAATGAGCAGTTCTTC. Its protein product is CASSLAGGYNEQFF.

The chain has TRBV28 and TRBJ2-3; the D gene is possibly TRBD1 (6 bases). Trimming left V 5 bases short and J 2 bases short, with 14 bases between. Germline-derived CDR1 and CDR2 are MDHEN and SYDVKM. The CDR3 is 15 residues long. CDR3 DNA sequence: TGTGCCAGCAGTCCCCCTACAGGGCTCACAGATACGCAGTATTTT. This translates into CASSPPTGLTDTQYF. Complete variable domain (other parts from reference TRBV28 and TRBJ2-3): DVKVTQSSRYLVKRTGEKVFLECVQDMDHENMFWYRQDPGLGLRLIYFSYDVKMKEKGDIPEGYSVSREKKERFSLILESASTNQTSMYLCASSPPTGLTDTQYFGPGTRLTVL.

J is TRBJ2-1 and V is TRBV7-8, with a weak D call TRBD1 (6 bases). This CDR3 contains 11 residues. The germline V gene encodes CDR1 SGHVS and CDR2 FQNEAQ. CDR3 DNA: TGTGCAACAGGGAGCCACAATGAGCAGTTCTTC. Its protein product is CATGSHNEQFF.

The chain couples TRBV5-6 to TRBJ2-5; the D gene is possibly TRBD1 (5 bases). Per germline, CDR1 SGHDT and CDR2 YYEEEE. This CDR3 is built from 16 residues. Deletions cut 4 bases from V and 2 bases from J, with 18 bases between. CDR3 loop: CASSQPQGFGQETQYF. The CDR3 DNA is TGTGCCAGCAGCCAACCCCAGGGTTTTGGACAAGAGACCCAGTACTTC.

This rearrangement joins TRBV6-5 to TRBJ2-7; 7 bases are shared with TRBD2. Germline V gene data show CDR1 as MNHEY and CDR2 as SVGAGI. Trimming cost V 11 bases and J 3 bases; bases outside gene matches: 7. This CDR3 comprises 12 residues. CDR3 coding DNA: TGTGCCTCGCGAGCTAGCGGCTACGAGCAGTACTTC. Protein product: CASRASGYEQYF.

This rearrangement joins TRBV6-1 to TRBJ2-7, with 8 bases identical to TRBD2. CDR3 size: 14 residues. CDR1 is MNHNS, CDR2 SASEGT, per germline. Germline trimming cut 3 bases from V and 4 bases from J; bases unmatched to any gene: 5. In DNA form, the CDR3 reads TGTGCCAGCAGTGAGTCAGGGACTAGGTACGAGCAGTACTTC. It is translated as CASSESGTRYEQYF.

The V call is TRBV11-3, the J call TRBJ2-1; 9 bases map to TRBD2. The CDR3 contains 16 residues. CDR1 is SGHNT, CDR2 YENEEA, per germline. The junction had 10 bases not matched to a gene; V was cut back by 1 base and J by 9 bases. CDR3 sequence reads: CASSLVSGSGSSEQFF. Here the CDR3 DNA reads TGTGCCAGCAGCTTAGTTAGCGGGAGTGGCTCTAGTGAGCAGTTCTTC.

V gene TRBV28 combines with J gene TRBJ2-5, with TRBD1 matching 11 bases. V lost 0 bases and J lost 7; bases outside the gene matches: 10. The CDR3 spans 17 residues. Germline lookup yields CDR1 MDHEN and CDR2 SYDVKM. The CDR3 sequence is CASSLWRMDRGPGTQYF. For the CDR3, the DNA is TGTGCCAGCAGTTTATGGAGAATGGACAGGGGGCCAGGGACCCAGTACTTC.

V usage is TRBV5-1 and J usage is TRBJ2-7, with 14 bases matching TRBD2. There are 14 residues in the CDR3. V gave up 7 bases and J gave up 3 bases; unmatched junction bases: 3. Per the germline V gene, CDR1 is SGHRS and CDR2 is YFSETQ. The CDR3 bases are TGCGCCAGCGGGACTAGCGGGGGTCTCTACGAGCAGTACTTC. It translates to CASGTSGGLYEQYF.

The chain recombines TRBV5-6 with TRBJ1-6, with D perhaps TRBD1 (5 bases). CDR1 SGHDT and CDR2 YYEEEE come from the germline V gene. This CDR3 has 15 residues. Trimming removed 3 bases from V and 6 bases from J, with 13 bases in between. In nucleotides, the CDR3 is TGTGCCAGCAGCTGGGGGGACGGGCTTAATTCACCCCTCCACTTT. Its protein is CASSWGDGLNSPLHF.

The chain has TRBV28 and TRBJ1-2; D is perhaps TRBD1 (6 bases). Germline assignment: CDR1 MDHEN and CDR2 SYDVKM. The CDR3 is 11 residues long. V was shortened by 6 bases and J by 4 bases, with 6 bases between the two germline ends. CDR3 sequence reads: CASRTGYGYTF. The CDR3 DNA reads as TGTGCCAGCAGGACAGGCTATGGCTACACCTTC.

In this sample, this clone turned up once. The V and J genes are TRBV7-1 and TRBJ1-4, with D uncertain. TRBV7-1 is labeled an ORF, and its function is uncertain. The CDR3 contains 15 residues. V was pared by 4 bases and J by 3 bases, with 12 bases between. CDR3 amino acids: CASSLWQAPNEKLFF. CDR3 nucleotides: TGTGCCAGCAGCTTATGGCAGGCACCTAATGAAAAACTGTTTTTT.